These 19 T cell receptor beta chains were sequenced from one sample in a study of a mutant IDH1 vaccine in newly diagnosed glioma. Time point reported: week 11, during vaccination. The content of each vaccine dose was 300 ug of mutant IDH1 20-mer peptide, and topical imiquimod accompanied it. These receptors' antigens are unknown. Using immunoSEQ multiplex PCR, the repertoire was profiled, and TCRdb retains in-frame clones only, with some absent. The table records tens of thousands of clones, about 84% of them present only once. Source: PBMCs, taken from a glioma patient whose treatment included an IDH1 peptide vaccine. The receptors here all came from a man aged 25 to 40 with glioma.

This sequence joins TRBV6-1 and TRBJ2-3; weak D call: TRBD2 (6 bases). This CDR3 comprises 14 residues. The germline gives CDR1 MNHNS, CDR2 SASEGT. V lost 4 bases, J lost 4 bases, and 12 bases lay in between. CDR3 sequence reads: CASSGTGEADTQYF. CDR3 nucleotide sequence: TGTGCCAGCAGTGGCACGGGAGAGGCAGATACGCAGTATTTT.

For the CDR3, the DNA is TGCGCCAGCAGCTTGGGGGGACAGACGGTCTATGGCTACACCTTC. It codes for CASSLGGQTVYGYTF. The gene calls are TRBV5-1 and TRBJ1-2; 7 nucleotides match TRBD1. Germline loops: CDR1 SGHRS, CDR2 YFSETQ. The CDR3 is made up of 15 amino acids. V was clipped by 0 bases and J by 4 bases; unmatched bases: 6.

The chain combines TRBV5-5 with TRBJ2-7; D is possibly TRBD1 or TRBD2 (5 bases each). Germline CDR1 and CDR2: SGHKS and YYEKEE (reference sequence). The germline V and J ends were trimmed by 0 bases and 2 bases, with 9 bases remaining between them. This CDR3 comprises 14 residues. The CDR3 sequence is CASSLAGTAYEQYF. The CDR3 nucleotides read TGTGCCAGCAGCTTGGCGGGGACGGCCTACGAGCAGTACTTC.

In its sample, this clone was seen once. CDR3 DNA sequence: TGTGCCAGCAGCTTAGGACTAACGGTAGGGGAGACCCAGTACTTC. It is translated as CASSLGLTVGETQYF. The J gene is TRBJ2-5, the V gene TRBV7-9, with a possible D match to TRBD2 (5 bases). Germline CDR1 SEHNR, CDR2 FQNEAQ (reference sequence). The CDR3 has 15 amino acids. Trimming pared 1 base from V and 5 bases from J, leaving 14 bases between.

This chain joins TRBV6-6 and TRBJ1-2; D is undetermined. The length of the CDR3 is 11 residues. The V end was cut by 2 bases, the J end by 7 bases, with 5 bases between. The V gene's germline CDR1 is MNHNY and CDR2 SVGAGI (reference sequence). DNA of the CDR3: TGTGCCAGCAGTTACGGGAGTGGCTACACCTTC. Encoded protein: CASSYGSGYTF.

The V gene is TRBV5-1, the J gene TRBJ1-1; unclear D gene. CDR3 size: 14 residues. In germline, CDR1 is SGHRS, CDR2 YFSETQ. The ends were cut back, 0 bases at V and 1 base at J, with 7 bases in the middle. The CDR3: CASSLDSPNTEAFF. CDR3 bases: TGCGCCAGCAGCTTGGACAGTCCGAACACTGAAGCTTTCTTT. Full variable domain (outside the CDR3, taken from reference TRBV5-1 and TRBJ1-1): KAGVTQTPRYLIKTRGQQVTLSCSPISGHRSVSWYQQTPGQGLQFLFEYFSETQRNKGNFPGRFSGRQFSNSRSEMNVSTLELGDSALYLCASSLDSPNTEAFFGQGTRLTVV.

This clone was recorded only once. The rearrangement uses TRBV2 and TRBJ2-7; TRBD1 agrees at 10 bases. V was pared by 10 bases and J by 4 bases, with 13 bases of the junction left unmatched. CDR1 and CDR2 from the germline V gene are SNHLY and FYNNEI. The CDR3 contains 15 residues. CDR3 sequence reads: CATSIRDRGFYEQYF. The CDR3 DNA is TGTGCCACCTCTATTCGGGACAGGGGATTTTACGAGCAGTACTTC.

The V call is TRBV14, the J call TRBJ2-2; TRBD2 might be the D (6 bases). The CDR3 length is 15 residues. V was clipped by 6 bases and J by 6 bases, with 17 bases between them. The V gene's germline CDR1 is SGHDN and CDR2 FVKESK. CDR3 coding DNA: TGTGCCAGCAGTGTCCGACTAGGAGGGGCCGGGGAGCTGTTTTTT. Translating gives CASSVRLGGAGELFF.

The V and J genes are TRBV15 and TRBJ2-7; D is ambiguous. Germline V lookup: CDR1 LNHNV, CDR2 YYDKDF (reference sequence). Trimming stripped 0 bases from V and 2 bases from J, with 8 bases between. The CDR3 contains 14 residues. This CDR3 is CATSRDRGPYEQYF. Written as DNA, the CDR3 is TGTGCCACCAGCAGAGATCGTGGCCCCTACGAGCAGTACTTC.

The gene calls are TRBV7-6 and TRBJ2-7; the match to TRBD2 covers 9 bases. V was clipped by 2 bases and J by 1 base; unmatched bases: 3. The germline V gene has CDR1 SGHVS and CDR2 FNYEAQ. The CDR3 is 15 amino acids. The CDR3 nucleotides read TGTGCCAGCAGCTTAAGCGGGGGGTCTTCCTACGAGCAGTACTTC. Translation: CASSLSGGSSYEQYF.

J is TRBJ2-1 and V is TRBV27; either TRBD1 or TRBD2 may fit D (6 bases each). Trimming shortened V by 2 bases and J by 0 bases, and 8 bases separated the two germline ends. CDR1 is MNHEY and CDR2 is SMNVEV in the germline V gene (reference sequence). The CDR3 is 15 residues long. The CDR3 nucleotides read TGTGCCAGCAGTTTAAGGGGGGACTCCTACAATGAGCAGTTCTTC. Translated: CASSLRGDSYNEQFF.

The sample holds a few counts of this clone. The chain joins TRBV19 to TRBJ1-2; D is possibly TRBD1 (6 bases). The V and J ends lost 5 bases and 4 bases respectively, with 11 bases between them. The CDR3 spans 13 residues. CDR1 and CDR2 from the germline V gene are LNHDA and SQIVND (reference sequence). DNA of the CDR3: TGTGCCAGTAGTGTCACAGGGCCCTATGGCTACACCTTC. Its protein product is CASSVTGPYGYTF.

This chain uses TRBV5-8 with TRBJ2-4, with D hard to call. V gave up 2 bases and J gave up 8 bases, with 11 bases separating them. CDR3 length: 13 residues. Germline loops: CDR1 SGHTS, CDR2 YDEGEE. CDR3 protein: CASSLSGIDIQYF. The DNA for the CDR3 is TGTGCCAGCAGCTTAAGTGGGATAGACATTCAGTACTTC. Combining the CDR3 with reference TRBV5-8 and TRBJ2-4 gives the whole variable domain EAGVTQSPTHLIKTRGQQATLRCSPISGHTSVYWYQQALGLGLQFLLWYDEGEERNRGNFPPRFSGRQFPNYSSELNVNALELEDSALYLCASSLSGIDIQYFGAGTRLSVL.

CDR3 sequence: CAISVGTGSYEQYF. The CDR3 coding sequence is TGTGCCATCAGTGTAGGGACAGGGTCCTACGAGCAGTACTTC. The genes are TRBV10-3 and TRBJ2-7; 9 bases align to TRBD1. This CDR3 is built from 14 residues. The germline gives CDR1 ENHRY, CDR2 SYGVKD. V trimming: 4 bases; J trimming: 1 base; junction bases outside the gene matches: 2.

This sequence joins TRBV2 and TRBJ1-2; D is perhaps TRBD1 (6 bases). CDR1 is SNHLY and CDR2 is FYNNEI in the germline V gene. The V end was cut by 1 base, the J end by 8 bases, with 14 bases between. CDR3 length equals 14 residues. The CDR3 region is CASSEGPGGLGYTF. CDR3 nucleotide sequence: TGTGCCAGCAGTGAAGGTCCCGGGGGCTTGGGCTACACCTTC.

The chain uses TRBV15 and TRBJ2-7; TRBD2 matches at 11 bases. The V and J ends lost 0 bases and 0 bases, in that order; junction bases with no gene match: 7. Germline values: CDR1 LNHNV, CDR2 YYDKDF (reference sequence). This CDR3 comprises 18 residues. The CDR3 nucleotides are TGTGCCACCAGCAGAGATAGACTAGCGGGACGTCGCTCCTACGAGCAGTACTTC. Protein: CATSRDRLAGRRSYEQYF. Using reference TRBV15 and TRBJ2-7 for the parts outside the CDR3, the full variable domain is DAMVIQNPRYQVTQFGKPVTLSCSQTLNHNVMYWYQQKSSQAPKLLFHYYDKDFNNEADTPDNFQSRRPNTSFCFLDIRSPGLGDTAMYLCATSRDRLAGRRSYEQYFGPGTRLTVT.

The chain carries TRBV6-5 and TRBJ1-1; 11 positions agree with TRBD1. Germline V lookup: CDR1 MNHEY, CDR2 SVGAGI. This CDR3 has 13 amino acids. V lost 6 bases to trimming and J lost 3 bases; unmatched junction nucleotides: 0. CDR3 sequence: CASRGQGDTEAFF. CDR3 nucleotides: TGTGCCAGCAGGGGACAGGGGGACACTGAAGCTTTCTTT.

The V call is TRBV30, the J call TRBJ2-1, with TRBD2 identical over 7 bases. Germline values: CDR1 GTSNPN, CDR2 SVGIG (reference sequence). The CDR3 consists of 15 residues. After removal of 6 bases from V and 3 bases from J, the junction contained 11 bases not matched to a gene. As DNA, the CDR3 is TGTGCCTGCCCTAAGGGAACTAGCGTCTACAATGAGCAGTTCTTC. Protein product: CACPKGTSVYNEQFF. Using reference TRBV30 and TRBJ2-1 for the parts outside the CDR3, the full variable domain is SQTIHQWPATLVQPVGSPLSLECTVEGTSNPNLYWYRQAAGRGLQLLFYSVGIGQISSEVPQNLSASRPQDRQFILSSKKLLLSDSGFYLCACPKGTSVYNEQFFGPGTRLTVL.

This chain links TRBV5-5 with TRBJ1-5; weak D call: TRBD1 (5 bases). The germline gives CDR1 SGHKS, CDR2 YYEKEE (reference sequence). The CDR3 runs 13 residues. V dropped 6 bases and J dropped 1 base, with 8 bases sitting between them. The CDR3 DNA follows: TGTGCCAGCAAGAGGGACAGCAATCAGCCCCAGCATTTT. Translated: CASKRDSNQPQHF.